Detailed here is one T cell receptor (beta chain). What antigen it recognizes has not been identified. It has no much larger one-base neighbor in the sample; base qualities were not kept. Each collaborating institution followed its own protocols to collect whole blood in K2EDTA tubes. For TCRbeta analysis, collaborators shipped samples in one of three forms: frozen whole blood, isolated PBMCs, or DNA extracted from either of those sample types. TCRbeta CDR3 regions were amplified from genomic DNA by means of the immunoSEQ Assay, a bias-controlled multiplex PCR. Turning to the authors' computational methods: Nucleated cell counts per sample were estimated from amplification of reference gene primers within the assay. Sequence reads were collapsed and filtered to measure the absolute abundance of every unique TCRbeta CDR3 rearrangement. For each sample, productive Simpson clonality was calculated as the square root of Simpson's diversity index across productive rearrangements. In its TCRdb copy, this immuneACCESS table keeps in-frame sequences only and misses some clones. Where compared with another copy, unresolved V genes explain less than half of these, and the others have no known cause. That table supplies the V and J calls and clone size; D and trimming were determined from the DNA. Present in this sample are 190,000 or so clones, 89% of which were seen just once. The ten biggest clones cover about 7% of the sample.

The data were taken from a study of blood T cell repertoires in COVID-19 (TCRdb year 2020). For context, the study as a whole: The collaborator samples originated in the United States, Italy and Spain and spanned the acute and convalescent phases of COVID-19. The sample metadata nearly always contained a de-identified subject ID, COVID-19 status, age in years and sex. The samples were drawn from two sources: the first 160 participants of the ongoing ImmuneRACE study, and 1,200 or so subjects contributed by 6 global collaborators. Deeply sampled blood TCRbeta repertoires from subjects exposed to, actively infected with, or recovered from COVID-19 were included in the dataset. The material from the prospective study consisted of cDNA or gDNA derived from T cells, B-cell-depleted T cells, or PBMCs. Where available, HLA class I and class II types were obtained from metadata supplied by the sample provider rather than from assay-based typing. The repertoires were released in a freely available public database meant as a resource for research on the immune response to SARS-CoV-2. Results and caveats for the whole study, not just this receptor: The amount of clinical and demographic metadata varied by source and participant and was provided uncurated.

From the cysteine through the phenylalanine, the CDR3 covers 13 amino acids. This entry keeps only the CDR3 DNA: 39 bases, framed from base 1. The trim is 3 bases for V and 6 bases for J, with a gap of 11 bases between the germline ends. The germline V gene (reference sequence) gives CDR1 as WNHNN and CDR2 as SYGVQD. This TCR was recovered from a middle-aged man with acute or convalescent COVID-19. Sequenced: peripheral blood. The chain joins TRBV10-1 to TRBJ2-5; a weak D assignment points to TRBD1 (5 bases agree). The DNA sequence follows: TGCGCCAGCAGTGATTTCCAGGGAAAGACCCAGTACTTC. Translated, it gives CASSDFQGKTQYF.